The entry below gives a single TCR beta chain sequence along with its context. What it binds is unknown. The sample comes from a study of CD8+CD57+ T cells in acquired aplastic anemia. Study-level information: On average, sorted CD4+ and CD8+ cells gave 3 to 4 ug of DNA.

In germline, CDR1 is LNHNV, CDR2 YYDKDF (reference sequence). The CDR3 totals 16 residues. V was clipped by 5 bases and J by 3 bases, with 17 bases between them. It was genomic DNA that served as the template for profiling TCR beta VDJ and CDR3. TCRdb reanalysed the reads using MiXCR and keeps one entry per CDR3 protein. The sample lists around 140,000 distinct CDR3 sequences; around two fifths were seen once. Study-wide findings and caveats: Patients and controls had in common approximately 30 CD8+ CDR3 sequences.

Sequencing was carried out using sorted CD4+, CD8+, or CD8+CD57+ T cells (not recorded which) from PBMCs. This clonotype originated in a human donor in good health, serving as a control. The rearrangement links TRBV15 to TRBJ2-1; D could derive from TRBD1 or TRBD2 (5 bases each). Here the CDR3 DNA reads TGTGCCACCAGCGAACCGGGACCACCCTTCTACAATGAGCAGTTCTTC. Translation gives CATSEPGPPFYNEQFF.